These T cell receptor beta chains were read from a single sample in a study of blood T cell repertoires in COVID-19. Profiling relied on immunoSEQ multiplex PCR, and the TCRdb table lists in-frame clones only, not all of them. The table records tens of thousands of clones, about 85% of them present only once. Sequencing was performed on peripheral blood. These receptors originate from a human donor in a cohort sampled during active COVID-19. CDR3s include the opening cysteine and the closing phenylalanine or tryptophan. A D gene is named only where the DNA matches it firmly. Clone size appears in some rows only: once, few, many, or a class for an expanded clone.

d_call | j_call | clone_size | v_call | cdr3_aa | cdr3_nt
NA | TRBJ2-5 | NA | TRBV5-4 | CASSLQVGETQYF | TGTGCCAGCAGCTTACAAGTTGGAGAGACCCAGTACTTC
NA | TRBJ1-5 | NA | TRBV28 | CASSRDTYQPQHF | TGTGCCAGCAGCCGGGACACCTATCAGCCCCAGCATTTT
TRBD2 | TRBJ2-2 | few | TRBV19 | CASRDTSGANTGELFF | TGTGCCAGTAGGGATACTAGCGGGGCGAACACCGGGGAGCTGTTTTTT
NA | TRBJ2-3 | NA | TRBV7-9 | CAGDRGLITDTQYF | TGTGCCGGGGATCGGGGTTTAATCACAGATACGCAGTATTTT
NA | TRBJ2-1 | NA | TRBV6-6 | CASKTDSVMYNEQFF | TGTGCCAGCAAAACTGACTCTGTGATGTACAATGAGCAGTTCTTC
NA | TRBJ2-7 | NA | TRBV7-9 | CASSPTDVKQYF | TGTGCCAGCAGCCCGACTGATGTGAAGCAGTACTTC
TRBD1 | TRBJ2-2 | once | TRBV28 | CASRFRDRAPAGELFF | TGTGCCAGCAGATTCAGGGACAGGGCCCCCGCCGGGGAGCTGTTTTTT
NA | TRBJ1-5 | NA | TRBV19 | CASSIRGQPQHF | TGTGCCAGTAGTATAAGGGGTCAGCCCCAGCATTTT
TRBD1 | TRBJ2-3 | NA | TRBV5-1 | CASSPGQGFTDTQYF | TGCGCCAGCAGCCCGGGACAGGGCTTCACAGATACGCAGTATTTT
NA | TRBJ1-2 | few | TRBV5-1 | CASSAQPLQGLVDGYTF | TGCGCCAGCAGCGCTCAACCCTTACAGGGACTAGTAGATGGCTACACCTTC
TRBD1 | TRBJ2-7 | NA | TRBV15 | CATSRGTGGLVEQYF | TGTGCCACCAGCAGAGGCACAGGGGGCCTGGTCGAGCAGTACTTC
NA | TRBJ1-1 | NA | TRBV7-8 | CASSLGLGTEAFF | TGTGCCAGCAGCTTAGGACTGGGCACTGAAGCTTTCTTT
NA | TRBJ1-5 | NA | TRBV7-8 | CASSLPGDQPQHF | TGTGCCAGCAGCTTACCGGGAGATCAGCCCCAGCATTTT
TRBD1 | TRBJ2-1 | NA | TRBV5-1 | CASRESGGRGYNEQFF | TGCGCCAGCAGGGAGTCAGGGGGCAGGGGATACAATGAGCAGTTCTTC
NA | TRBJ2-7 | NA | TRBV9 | CASSVEGGASPIHEQYF | TGTGCCAGCAGCGTAGAAGGTGGTGCTAGCCCCATCCACGAGCAGTACTTC
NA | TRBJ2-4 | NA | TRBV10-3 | CAISESAFGGAKNIQYF | TGTGCCATCAGTGAGTCCGCCTTCGGGGGAGCCAAAAACATTCAGTACTTC
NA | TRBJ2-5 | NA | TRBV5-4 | CASSSAARKGGQETQYF | TGTGCCAGCAGCTCGGCGGCGCGGAAAGGAGGGCAAGAGACCCAGTACTTC
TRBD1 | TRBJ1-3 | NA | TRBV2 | CARVGQGVNTIYF | TGTGCCCGCGTAGGACAGGGGGTAAACACCATATATTTT
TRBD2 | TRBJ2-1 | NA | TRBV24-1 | CATRRLAGLSNEQFF | TGTGCCACCCGCCGCCTAGCGGGGTTAAGCAATGAGCAGTTCTTC
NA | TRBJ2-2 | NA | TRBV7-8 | CATQLRVGRGNTGELFF | TGTGCCACCCAGCTTAGGGTAGGGCGGGGGAACACCGGGGAGCTGTTTTTT